This TCR beta chain was identified in a study of radiotherapy plus CTLA-4 blockade in lung cancer. Assay: immunoSEQ multiplex PCR; the TCRdb copy retains only in-frame clones and omits some. The repertoire holds 40,000 to 50,000 clones, with 75% as singletons. Study-level points and caveats: Researchers report tumor-derived TCR clones expanding in blood after radiotherapy plus ipilimumab.

The germline CDR1 and CDR2 sequences are GTSNPN and SVGIG (reference sequence). Trimming removed 2 bases from V and 4 bases from J, with 12 bases in between. The CDR3 totals 14 residues. This clone was seen a single time. Antigen: not known. Those patients who had chemo-refractory metastatic non-small-cell lung cancer were given focal radiation along with CTLA-4 blockade through ipilimumab. The TCR sequence derives from a human donor with non-small cell lung cancer who had stable disease on radiotherapy plus ipilimumab. The sample in question was peripheral blood, obtained from a patient treated with radiotherapy plus ipilimumab. This chain uses TRBV30 with TRBJ1-5, with D possibly matching TRBD1 (6 bases). The CDR3 region has the DNA TGTGCCTGGAGTATCAGGGGCCCGAATCAGCCCCAGCATTTT. Translated, it gives CAWSIRGPNQPQHF.